This entry concerns a single T cell receptor (beta chain). The sample is drawn from a study of blood T cell repertoires in COVID-19. The overall study: Samples taken during acute and convalescent COVID-19 were collected in the United States, Italy and Spain.

The CDR3 is made up of 13 amino acids. Germline values: CDR1 MNHNS, CDR2 SASEGT. V dropped 3 bases and J dropped 3; count of bases not matched to a gene: 2. The table came from immunoSEQ multiplex PCR; TCRdb's copy has only in-frame clones and leaves some out. The sample shows around 65,000 clones, under 95% of them seen only once. Sequenced input: peripheral blood. The TCR originated in a human donor in a cohort sampled during active COVID-19. This chain uses TRBV6-1 with TRBJ2-7, with 7 bases identical to TRBD2. CDR3 nucleotides: TGTGCCAGCAGTGAGGCTAGCGGCTACGAGCAGTACTTC. It yields the protein CASSEASGYEQYF.